This TCR beta chain is drawn from a study of blood T cell repertoires in COVID-19. The CDR3 extends over 14 amino acids. Germline loops: CDR1 SGHAT, CDR2 FQNNGV. V was cut by 5 bases and J by 5 bases, with 14 bases left in between. Method: immunoSEQ multiplex PCR; TCRdb's copy keeps in-frame clones and lacks some. The sample yields hundreds of thousands of clones, more than 80% seen once. The receptor's source is a woman in her twenties or thirties with active or convalescent COVID-19. The J gene is TRBJ2-3, the V gene TRBV11-2; tentatively, D is TRBD1 or TRBD2 (6 bases each). The material sequenced was peripheral blood. The CDR3, as DNA: TGTGCCAGCAGCCTAGGGGGACTGATAGATACGCAGTATTTT. Protein product: CASSLGGLIDTQYF.